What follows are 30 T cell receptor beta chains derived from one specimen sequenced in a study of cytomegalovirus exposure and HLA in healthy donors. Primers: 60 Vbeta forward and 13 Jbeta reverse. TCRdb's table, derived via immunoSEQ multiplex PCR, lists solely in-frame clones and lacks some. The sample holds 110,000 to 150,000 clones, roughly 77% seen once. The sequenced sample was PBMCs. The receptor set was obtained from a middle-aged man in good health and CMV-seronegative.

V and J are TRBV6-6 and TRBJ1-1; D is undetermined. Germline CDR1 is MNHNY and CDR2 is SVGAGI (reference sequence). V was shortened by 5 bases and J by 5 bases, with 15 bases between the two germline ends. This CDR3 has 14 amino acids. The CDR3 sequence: CASSQNEGTTEAFF. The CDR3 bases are TGTGCCAGCAGTCAAAACGAGGGTACGACTGAAGCTTTCTTT.

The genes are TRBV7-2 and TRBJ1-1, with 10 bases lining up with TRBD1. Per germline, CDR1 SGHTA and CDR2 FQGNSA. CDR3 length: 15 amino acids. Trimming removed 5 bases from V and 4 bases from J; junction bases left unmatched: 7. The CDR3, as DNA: TGTGCCAGCAGCACGCGACAGGGGGCAGGCACTGAAGCTTTCTTT. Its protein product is CASSTRQGAGTEAFF.

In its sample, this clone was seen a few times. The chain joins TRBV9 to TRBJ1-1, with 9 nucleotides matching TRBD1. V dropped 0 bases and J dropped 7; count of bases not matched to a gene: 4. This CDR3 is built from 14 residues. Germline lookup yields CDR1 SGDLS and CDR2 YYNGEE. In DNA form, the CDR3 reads TGTGCCAGCAGCGTAGGGGGACAGGGCCTTGAAGCTTTCTTT. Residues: CASSVGGQGLEAFF.

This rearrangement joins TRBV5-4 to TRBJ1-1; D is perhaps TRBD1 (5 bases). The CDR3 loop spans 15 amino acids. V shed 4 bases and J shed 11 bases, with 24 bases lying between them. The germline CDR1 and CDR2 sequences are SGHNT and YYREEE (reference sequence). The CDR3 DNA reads TGTGCCAGCAGCCTGCAAGGGACTTTACCATGGGCGGCTTTCTTT. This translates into CASSLQGTLPWAAFF. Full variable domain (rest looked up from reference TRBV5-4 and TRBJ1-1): ETGVTQSPTHLIKTRGQQVTLRCSSQSGHNTVSWYQQALGQGPQFIFQYYREEENGRGNFPPRFSGLQFPNYSSELNVNALELDDSALYLCASSLQGTLPWAAFFGQGTRLTVV.

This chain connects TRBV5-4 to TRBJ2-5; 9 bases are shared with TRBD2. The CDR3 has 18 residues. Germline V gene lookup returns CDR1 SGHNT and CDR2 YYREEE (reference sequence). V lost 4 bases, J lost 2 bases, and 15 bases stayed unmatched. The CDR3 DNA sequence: TGTGCCAGCAGCCCGGGGGGCCAGCGGGGGGTCCTGCAAGAGACCCAGTACTTC. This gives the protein CASSPGGQRGVLQETQYF.

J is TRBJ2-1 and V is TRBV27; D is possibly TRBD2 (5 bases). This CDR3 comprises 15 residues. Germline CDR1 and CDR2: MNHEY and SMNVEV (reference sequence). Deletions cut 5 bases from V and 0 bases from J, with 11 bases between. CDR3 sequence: CASSPGLSSYNEQFF. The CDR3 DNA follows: TGTGCCAGCAGTCCTGGACTCAGCTCCTACAATGAGCAGTTCTTC.

The CDR3: CASSLTQGGATEAFF. The CDR3 DNA is TGTGCCAGCAGCTTAACACAGGGGGGGGCCACTGAAGCTTTCTTT. The chain joins TRBV7-9 to TRBJ1-1, with TRBD1 identical over 8 bases. The V segment lost 2 bases and the J segment 4 bases; nucleotides outside the gene matches: 6. Germline values: CDR1 SEHNR, CDR2 FQNEAQ (reference sequence). The CDR3 loop spans 15 amino acids.

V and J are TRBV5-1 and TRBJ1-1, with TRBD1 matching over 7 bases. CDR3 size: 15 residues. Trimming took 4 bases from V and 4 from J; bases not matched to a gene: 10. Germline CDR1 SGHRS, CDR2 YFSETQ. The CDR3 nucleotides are TGCGCCAGCAGCCGTTCGACAGGGAGAGGCACTGAAGCTTTCTTT. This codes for CASSRSTGRGTEAFF.

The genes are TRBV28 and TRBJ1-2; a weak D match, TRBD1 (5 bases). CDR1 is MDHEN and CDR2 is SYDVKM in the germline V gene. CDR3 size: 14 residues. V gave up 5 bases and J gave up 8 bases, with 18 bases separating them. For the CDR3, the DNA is TGTGCCAGCAGTCTCACGGGGGGAGCCCGGGGCTACACCTTC. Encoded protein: CASSLTGGARGYTF.

CDR3 sequence: CASSLAAVKKLFF. The DNA of the CDR3 is TGTGCCAGCAGCTTGGCCGCGGTAAAAAAACTGTTTTTT. The V gene is TRBV5-6, the J gene TRBJ1-4; D is unresolved. Germline V lookup: CDR1 SGHDT, CDR2 YYEEEE. The CDR3 runs to 13 residues. Trimming cost V 0 bases and J 9 bases, with 9 bases left between them. Variable domain in full (rest from reference TRBV5-6 and TRBJ1-4): DAGVTQSPTHLIKTRGQQVTLRCSPKSGHDTVSWYQQALGQGPQFIFQYYEEEERQRGNFPDRFSGHQFPNYSSELNVNALLLGDSALYLCASSLAAVKKLFFGSGTQLSVL.

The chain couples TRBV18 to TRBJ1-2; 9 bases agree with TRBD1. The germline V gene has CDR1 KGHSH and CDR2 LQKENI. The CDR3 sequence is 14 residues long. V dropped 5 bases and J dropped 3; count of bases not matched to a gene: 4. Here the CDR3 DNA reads TGTGCCAGCTCAGGGACAGGGTTCGACTATGGCTACACCTTC. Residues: CASSGTGFDYGYTF.

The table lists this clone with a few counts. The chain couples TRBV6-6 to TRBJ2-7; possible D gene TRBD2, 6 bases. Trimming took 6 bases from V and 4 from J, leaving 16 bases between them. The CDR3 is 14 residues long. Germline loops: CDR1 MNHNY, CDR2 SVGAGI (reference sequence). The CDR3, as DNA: TGTGCCAGCAGCCTACCGGAGGGGTCGTACGAGCAGTACTTC. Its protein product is CASSLPEGSYEQYF.

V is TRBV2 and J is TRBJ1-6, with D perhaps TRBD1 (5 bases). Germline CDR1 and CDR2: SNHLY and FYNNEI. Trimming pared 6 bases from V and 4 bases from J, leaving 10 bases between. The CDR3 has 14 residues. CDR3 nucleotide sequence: TGTGCCAGCAGGGGGGGACCATATAATTCACCCCTCCACTTT. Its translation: CASRGGPYNSPLHF.

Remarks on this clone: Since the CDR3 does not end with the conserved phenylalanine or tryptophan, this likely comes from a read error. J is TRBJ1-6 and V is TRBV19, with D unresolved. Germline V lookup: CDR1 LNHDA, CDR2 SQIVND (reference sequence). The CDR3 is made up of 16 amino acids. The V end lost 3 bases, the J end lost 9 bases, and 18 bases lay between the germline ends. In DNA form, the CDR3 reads TGTGCCAGTAGTATTGGAGGTCGAGGAGTCTTTTCACCCCTCCACTCT. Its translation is CASSIGGRGVFSPLHS.

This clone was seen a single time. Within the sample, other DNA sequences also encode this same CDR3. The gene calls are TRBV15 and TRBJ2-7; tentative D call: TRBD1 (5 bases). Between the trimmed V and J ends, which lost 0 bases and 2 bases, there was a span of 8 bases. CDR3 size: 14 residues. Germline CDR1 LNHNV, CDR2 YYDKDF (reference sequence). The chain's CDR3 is CATSRDRGPYEQYF. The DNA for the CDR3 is TGTGCCACCAGCAGAGATAGGGGTCCCTACGAGCAGTACTTC.

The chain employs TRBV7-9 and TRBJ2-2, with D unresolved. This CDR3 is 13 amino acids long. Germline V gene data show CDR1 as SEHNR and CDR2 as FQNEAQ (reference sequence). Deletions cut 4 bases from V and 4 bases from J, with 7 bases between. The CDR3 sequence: CASSYPGTGELFF. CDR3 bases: TGTGCCAGCAGCTATCCGGGCACCGGGGAGCTGTTTTTT.

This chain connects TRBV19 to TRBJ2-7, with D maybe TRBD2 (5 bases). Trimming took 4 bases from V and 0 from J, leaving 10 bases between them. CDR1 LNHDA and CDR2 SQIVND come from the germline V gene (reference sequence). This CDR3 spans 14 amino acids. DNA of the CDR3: TGTGCCAGTAGTACCACGGGAAACTCCTACGAGCAGTACTTC. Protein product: CASSTTGNSYEQYF.

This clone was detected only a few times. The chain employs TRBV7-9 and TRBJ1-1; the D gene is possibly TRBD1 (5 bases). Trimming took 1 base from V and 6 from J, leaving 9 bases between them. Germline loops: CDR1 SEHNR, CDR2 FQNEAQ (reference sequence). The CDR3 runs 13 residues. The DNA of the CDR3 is TGTGCCAGCAGCTTAGACGGGGGGGCTGAAGCTTTCTTT. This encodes CASSLDGGAEAFF.

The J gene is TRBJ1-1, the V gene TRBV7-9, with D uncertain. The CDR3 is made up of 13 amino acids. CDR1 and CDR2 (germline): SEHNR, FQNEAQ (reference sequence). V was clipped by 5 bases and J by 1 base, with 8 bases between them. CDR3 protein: CASSHNRNTEAFF. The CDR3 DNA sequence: TGTGCCAGCAGCCATAATAGGAACACTGAAGCTTTCTTT.

As DNA, the CDR3 is TGTGCCAGCAGAACAGGCGAGGGAAACACCATATATTTT. Residues: CASRTGEGNTIYF. The chain recombines TRBV6-1 with TRBJ1-3; a weak D match, TRBD1 (5 bases). V lost 6 bases, J lost 4 bases, and 10 bases lay in between. The CDR3 has 13 residues. The germline gives CDR1 MNHNS, CDR2 SASEGT.

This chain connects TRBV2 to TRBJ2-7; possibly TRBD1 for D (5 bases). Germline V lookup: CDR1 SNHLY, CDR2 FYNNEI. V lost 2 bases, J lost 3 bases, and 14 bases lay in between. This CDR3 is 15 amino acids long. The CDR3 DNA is TGTGCCAGCAGTGAATCCCAGGGAAGTGTCTACGAGCAGTACTTC. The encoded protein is CASSESQGSVYEQYF.

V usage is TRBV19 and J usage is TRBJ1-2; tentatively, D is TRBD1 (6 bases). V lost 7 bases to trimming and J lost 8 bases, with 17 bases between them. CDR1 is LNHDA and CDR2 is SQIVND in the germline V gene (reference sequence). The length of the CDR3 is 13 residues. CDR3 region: CASTARTGGGYTF. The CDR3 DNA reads TGTGCCAGTACCGCTAGGACGGGGGGCGGCTACACCTTC.

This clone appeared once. The CDR3 nucleotides are TGCGCCAGCAGCTTCGATGGGACAGGGGGCTACGAGCAGTACTTC. The encoded protein is CASSFDGTGGYEQYF. The V call is TRBV5-1, the J call TRBJ2-7, with TRBD1 matching 11 bases. Germline V gives CDR1 SGHRS, CDR2 YFSETQ. The ends lost 2 bases at V and 3 bases at J; junction bases unmatched: 4. CDR3 length: 15 amino acids.

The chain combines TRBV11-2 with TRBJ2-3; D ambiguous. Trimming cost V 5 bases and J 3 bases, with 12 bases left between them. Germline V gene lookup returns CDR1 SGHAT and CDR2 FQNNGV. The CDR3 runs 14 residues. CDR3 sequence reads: CASSAIVRTDTQYF. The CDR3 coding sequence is TGTGCCAGCAGCGCAATTGTCCGGACAGATACGCAGTATTTT.

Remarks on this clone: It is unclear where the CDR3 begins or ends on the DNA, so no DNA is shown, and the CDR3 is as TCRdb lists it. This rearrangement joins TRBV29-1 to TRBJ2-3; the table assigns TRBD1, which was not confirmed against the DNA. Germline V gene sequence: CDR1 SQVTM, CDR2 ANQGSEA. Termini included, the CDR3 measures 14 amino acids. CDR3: CSVRARASTDTQYF.

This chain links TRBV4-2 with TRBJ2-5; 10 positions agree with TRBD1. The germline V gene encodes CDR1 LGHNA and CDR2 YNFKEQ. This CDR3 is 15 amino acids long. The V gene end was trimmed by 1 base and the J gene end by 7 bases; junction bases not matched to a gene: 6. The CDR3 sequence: CASSQAGQGMGTQYF. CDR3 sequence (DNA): TGTGCCAGCAGCCAAGCGGGACAGGGGATGGGGACCCAGTACTTC.

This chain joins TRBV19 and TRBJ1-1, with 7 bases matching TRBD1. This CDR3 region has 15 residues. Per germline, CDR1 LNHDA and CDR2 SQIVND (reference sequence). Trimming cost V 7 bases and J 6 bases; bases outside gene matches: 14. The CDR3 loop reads CASTQLSGQPPEAFF. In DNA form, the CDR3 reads TGTGCCAGTACCCAACTATCGGGACAGCCTCCTGAAGCTTTCTTT.

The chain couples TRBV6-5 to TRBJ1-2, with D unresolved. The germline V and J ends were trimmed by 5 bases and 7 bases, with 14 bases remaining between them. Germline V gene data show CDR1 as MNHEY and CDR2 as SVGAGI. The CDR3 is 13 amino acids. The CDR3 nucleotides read TGTGCCAGCAGTGAGCCCCGGGAGCGTGGCTACACCTTC. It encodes CASSEPRERGYTF.

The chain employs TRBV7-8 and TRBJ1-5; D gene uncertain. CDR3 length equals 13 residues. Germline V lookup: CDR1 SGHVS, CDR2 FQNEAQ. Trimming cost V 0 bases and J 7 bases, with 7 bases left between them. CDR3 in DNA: TGTGCCAGCAGCTTAGCACACCTCCAGCCCCAGCATTTT. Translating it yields CASSLAHLQPQHF. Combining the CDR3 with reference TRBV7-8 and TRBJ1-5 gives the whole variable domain GAGVSQSPRYKVAKRGQDVALRCDPISGHVSLFWYQQALGQGPEFLTYFQNEAQLDKSGLPSDRFFAERPEGSVSTLKIQRTQQEDSAVYLCASSLAHLQPQHFGDGTRLSIL.

Here the CDR3 DNA reads TGTGCCAGCAGAACAAACCCCACAGCTAACTATGGCTACACCTTC. Translated, it gives CASRTNPTANYGYTF. V usage is TRBV6-5 and J usage is TRBJ1-2; D unclear. V dropped 6 bases and J dropped 0 bases, with 14 bases sitting between them. From germline, CDR1 is MNHEY and CDR2 SVGAGI. This CDR3 region has 15 residues.